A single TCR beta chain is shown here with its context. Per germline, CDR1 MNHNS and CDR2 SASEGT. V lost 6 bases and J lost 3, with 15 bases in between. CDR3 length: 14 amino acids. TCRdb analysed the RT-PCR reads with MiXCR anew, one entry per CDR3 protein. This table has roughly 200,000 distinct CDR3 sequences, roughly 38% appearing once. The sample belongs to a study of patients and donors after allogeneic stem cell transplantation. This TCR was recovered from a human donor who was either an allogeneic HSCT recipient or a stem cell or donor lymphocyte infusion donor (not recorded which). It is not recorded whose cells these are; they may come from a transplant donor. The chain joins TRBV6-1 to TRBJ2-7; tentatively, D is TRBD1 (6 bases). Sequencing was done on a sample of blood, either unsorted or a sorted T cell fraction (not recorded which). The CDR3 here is CASRRTGLNYEQYF. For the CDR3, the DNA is TGTGCCAGCAGGAGAACAGGGCTAAACTACGAGCAGTACTTC.